Presented here are 17 T cell receptor beta chains from one specimen sequenced in a study of cytomegalovirus exposure and HLA in healthy donors. The PCR ran on 60 Vbeta and 13 Jbeta primers. The method was immunoSEQ multiplex PCR; TCRdb's version includes in-frame clones alone and lacks a portion of them. Here the sample spans 95,000 to 150,000 clones, over 75% being singletons. Sample: PBMCs. Receptor source: a man between 18 and 35 years old in good health and CMV-seropositive.

This sequence joins TRBV2 and TRBJ2-7; D ambiguous. V was pared by 3 bases and J by 3 bases, with 9 bases between. Germline V gene sequence: CDR1 SNHLY, CDR2 FYNNEI. This CDR3 region has 13 residues. CDR3 loop: CASSEGRIYEQYF. The DNA for the CDR3 is TGTGCCAGCAGTGAGGGCAGGATCTACGAGCAGTACTTC.

The V gene is TRBV5-4, the J gene TRBJ2-7, with D possibly being TRBD2 (7 bases). CDR1 is SGHNT and CDR2 is YYREEE in the germline V gene (reference sequence). The CDR3 consists of 15 residues. V was clipped by 2 bases and J by 4 bases, with 16 bases between them. In DNA form, the CDR3 reads TGTGCCAGCAGCTTTTTTCGGGGGGCGCAATACGAGCAGTACTTC. It codes for CASSFFRGAQYEQYF.

The V gene is TRBV2, the J gene TRBJ1-6; 11 nucleotides align to TRBD1. The CDR3 loop spans 14 amino acids. Germline assignment: CDR1 SNHLY and CDR2 FYNNEI. V shed 6 bases and J 13 bases; nucleotides not matched to a gene: 8. This CDR3 reads CASSTGTGGSPLHF. For the CDR3, the DNA is TGTGCCAGCAGCACCGGGACAGGGGGAAGCCCCCTCCACTTT.

The chain couples TRBV11-2 to TRBJ1-2; 7 bases are a match to TRBD1. The V and J ends lost 4 bases and 7 bases, in that order; junction bases with no gene match: 6. From germline, CDR1 is SGHAT and CDR2 FQNNGV. This CDR3 contains 13 residues. The CDR3 loop is CASSSEGASGYTF. CDR3 coding DNA: TGTGCCAGCAGCTCGGAGGGGGCAAGTGGCTACACCTTC.

Details on this clone: Other DNA variants within this sample encode the same CDR3. The chain recombines TRBV7-9 with TRBJ1-2; 7 bases line up with TRBD1. V shed 5 bases, J shed 3 bases, and the junction held 6 bases outside the gene matches. Germline loops: CDR1 SEHNR, CDR2 FQNEAQ (reference sequence). The CDR3 spans 14 residues. The chain's CDR3 is CASSLGGGYYGYTF. CDR3 bases: TGTGCCAGCAGCCTAGGAGGGGGCTACTATGGCTACACCTTC.

The chain couples TRBV5-1 to TRBJ2-5, with 7 positions matching TRBD1. Germline V gene data show CDR1 as SGHRS and CDR2 as YFSETQ. The V segment lost 2 bases and the J segment 1 base; nucleotides outside the gene matches: 2. The CDR3 runs to 14 residues. The DNA for the CDR3 is TGCGCCAGCAGCTTAGGGACAGCCCAAGAGACCCAGTACTTC. Its translation is CASSLGTAQETQYF.

This clone was picked up a small number of times. The rearrangement uses TRBV30 and TRBJ1-3; 11 positions match TRBD1. The V and J ends lost 0 bases and 3 bases, in that order; junction bases with no gene match: 10. CDR3 size: 18 residues. Germline V gene data show CDR1 as GTSNPN and CDR2 as SVGIG (reference sequence). The CDR3 sequence: CAWSVYPIGTGGGNTIYF. The CDR3 region has the DNA TGTGCCTGGAGTGTATATCCGATCGGGACAGGGGGTGGAAACACCATATATTTT.

The CDR3, as DNA: TGTGCCTGGAGTGTGGCCGGGACAGACAATCAGCCCCAGCATTTT. It specifies CAWSVAGTDNQPQHF. The chain joins TRBV30 to TRBJ1-5, with TRBD1 matching 7 bases. The V gene end was trimmed by 0 bases and the J gene end by 3 bases; junction bases not matched to a gene: 5. Per the germline V gene, CDR1 is GTSNPN and CDR2 is SVGIG (reference sequence). The length of the CDR3 is 15 residues.

The chain carries TRBV6-1 and TRBJ2-7, with a possible D match to TRBD2 (5 bases). Germline CDR1 is MNHNS and CDR2 is SASEGT. The CDR3 covers 14 residues. The ends were cut back, 6 bases at V and 5 bases at J, with 17 bases in the middle. The CDR3 is CASRREKEGDEQYF. The CDR3 coding sequence is TGTGCCAGCAGACGTGAGAAAGAGGGCGACGAGCAGTACTTC.

On this clone: The junction does not match germline at one end; this may be a read error. This chain joins TRBV10-3 and TRBJ1-1; a possible D gene is TRBD1 (5 bases). This CDR3 spans 13 amino acids. CDR1 and CDR2 (germline): ENHRY, SYGVKD. CDR3 bases: TGTGCCATCACCGGGGGAGCCAACAGTGAAGCTTTCTTT. It translates to CAITGGANSEAFF.

The chain carries TRBV19 and TRBJ1-5; D is possibly TRBD1 (5 bases). This CDR3 contains 16 residues. CDR1 and CDR2 (germline): LNHDA, SQIVND (reference sequence). Trimming cost V 5 bases and J 6 bases, with 20 bases left between them. CDR3 nucleotides: TGTGCCAGTAGTTTCTCCAGGGTTCGTTCTGGTCAGCCCCAGCATTTT. Protein: CASSFSRVRSGQPQHF. Full variable domain (missing parts from reference TRBV19 and TRBJ1-5): DGGITQSPKYLFRKEGQNVTLSCEQNLNHDAMYWYRQDPGQGLRLIYYSQIVNDFQKGDIAEGYSVSREKKESFPLTVTSAQKNPTAFYLCASSFSRVRSGQPQHFGDGTRLSIL.

This CDR3 reads CASSLEQLNEKLFF. As DNA, the CDR3 is TGCGCCAGCAGCTTGGAACAGCTTAATGAAAAACTGTTTTTT. The gene calls are TRBV5-1 and TRBJ1-4; no clear D. The CDR3 is 14 residues long. Trimming took off 0 bases at V and 4 bases at J, with 7 bases between the two ends. CDR1 is SGHRS and CDR2 is YFSETQ in the germline V gene.

This clone was seen a single time. This sequence joins TRBV10-3 and TRBJ1-5; D gene uncertain. V was cut by 7 bases and J by 2 bases, with 12 bases left in between. CDR3 length equals 14 residues. Germline CDR1 is ENHRY and CDR2 is SYGVKD. CDR3 nucleotides: TGTGCCATCAATGGGGAGGCGGGCAATCAGCCCCAGCATTTT. It codes for CAINGEAGNQPQHF.

The CDR3 DNA reads TGTGCCAGCAGTCGTGGGCCTTTTGTGGATGAGCAGTTCTTC. Protein sequence: CASSRGPFVDEQFF. The J gene is TRBJ2-1, the V gene TRBV2; D call uncertain. In germline, CDR1 is SNHLY, CDR2 FYNNEI. The CDR3 is 14 residues long. V gave up 5 bases and J gave up 8 bases, with 16 bases separating them.

V and J are TRBV14 and TRBJ2-3; D not certain. Germline CDR1 is SGHDN and CDR2 is FVKESK. V gave up 0 bases and J gave up 5 bases, with 6 bases separating them. The CDR3 consists of 13 residues. DNA of the CDR3: TGTGCCAGCAGCCAAGAGTTGAGAGATACGCAGTATTTT. Translated, it gives CASSQELRDTQYF.

The rearrangement joins TRBV25-1 to TRBJ2-5; 9 positions match TRBD1. V shed 3 bases and J 4 bases; nucleotides not matched to a gene: 9. CDR1 is MGHDK and CDR2 is SYGVNS in the germline V gene. The CDR3 is 16 residues long. The CDR3 DNA reads as TGTGCCAGCAGTGACCAAACAGGGGGCCGAGGAGAGACCCAGTACTTC. This gives the protein CASSDQTGGRGETQYF.

CDR3 sequence reads: CASSELPQANTEAFF. The CDR3 coding sequence is TGTGCCAGCAGTGAACTGCCACAGGCTAACACTGAAGCTTTCTTT. V usage is TRBV6-1 and J usage is TRBJ1-1; tentatively, D is TRBD1 (5 bases). V was trimmed by 2 bases and J by 2 bases, leaving 12 bases between them. Germline V lookup: CDR1 MNHNS, CDR2 SASEGT. The CDR3 consists of 15 residues.